Listed below are T cell receptor beta chains from one sample, sequenced in a study of blood T cell repertoires in COVID-19. This table comes from immunoSEQ multiplex PCR, and its TCRdb copy is limited to in-frame clones, with some not included. The sample carries roughly 110,000 clones, more than 80% recorded once. The sample taken for sequencing was peripheral blood. The receptor set was obtained from a woman aged 55-69 years with acute or convalescent COVID-19. Both conserved end residues are part of each CDR3. The D gene is left open where the match is weak. Clone sizes are given selectively: once, few, many, or a class where the clone is expanded.

clone_size: NA; v_call: TRBV19; j_call: TRBJ2-3; cdr3_length: 16; d_call: TRBD1; cdr3_nt: TGTGCCAGTAGTGCCTCCGGGACAGAAAGCACAGATACGCAGTATTTT; cdr3_aa: CASSASGTESTDTQYF
clone_size: NA; v_call: TRBV11-2; j_call: TRBJ2-2; cdr3_length: 16; d_call: NA; cdr3_nt: TGTGCCAGCAGCGGATTCGAAAAGGGGGACACCGGGGAGCTGTTTTTT; cdr3_aa: CASSGFEKGDTGELFF
clone_size: NA; v_call: TRBV28; j_call: TRBJ1-2; cdr3_length: 13; d_call: NA; cdr3_nt: TGTGCCAGCAGTTTTGTAGGGGGCTATGGCTACACCTTC; cdr3_aa: CASSFVGGYGYTF
clone_size: NA; v_call: TRBV9; j_call: TRBJ2-6; cdr3_length: 17; d_call: TRBD2; cdr3_nt: TGTGCCAGCAGCCCCCTAGCGGGAGGGCTAGGGGCCAACGTCCTGACTTTC; cdr3_aa: CASSPLAGGLGANVLTF
clone_size: NA; v_call: TRBV11-1; j_call: TRBJ2-7; cdr3_length: 11; d_call: NA; cdr3_nt: TGTGCCAGCGCGCTCACCCACGAGCAGTACTTC; cdr3_aa: CASALTHEQYF
clone_size: NA; v_call: TRBV28; j_call: TRBJ1-1; cdr3_length: 15; d_call: NA; cdr3_nt: TGTGCCAGCAGTTTAACCCCCAGGGGGAACACTGAAGCTTTCTTT; cdr3_aa: CASSLTPRGNTEAFF
clone_size: NA; v_call: TRBV18; j_call: TRBJ2-5; cdr3_length: 14; d_call: NA; cdr3_nt: TGTGCCAGCTCACCAAACGGACAGCAAGAGACCCAGTACTTC; cdr3_aa: CASSPNGQQETQYF
clone_size: NA; v_call: TRBV12-5; j_call: TRBJ1-4; cdr3_length: 15; d_call: NA; cdr3_nt: TGTGCTAGTGGTCCGCCCGCAGGGATGGATGAAAAACTGTTTTTT; cdr3_aa: CASGPPAGMDEKLFF
clone_size: few; v_call: TRBV7-9; j_call: TRBJ1-2; cdr3_length: 11; d_call: NA; cdr3_nt: TGTGCCAGCAGCCTGACAGATGGCTACACCTTC; cdr3_aa: CASSLTDGYTF
clone_size: NA; v_call: TRBV29-1; j_call: TRBJ1-1; cdr3_length: 13; d_call: NA; cdr3_nt: TGCAGCACCCGACAGCTCTTGAGCACTGAAGCTTTCTTT; cdr3_aa: CSTRQLLSTEAFF
clone_size: NA; v_call: TRBV6-5; j_call: TRBJ2-7; cdr3_length: 14; d_call: NA; cdr3_nt: TGTGCCAGCAGTTACTCTTGGACTCTCTACGAGCAGTACTTC; cdr3_aa: CASSYSWTLYEQYF
clone_size: NA; v_call: TRBV7-3; j_call: TRBJ2-1; cdr3_length: 11; d_call: NA; cdr3_nt: TGTGCCAGCAGCTTAGCGGGAGAGCAGTTCTTC; cdr3_aa: CASSLAGEQFF
clone_size: NA; v_call: TRBV28; j_call: TRBJ1-2; cdr3_length: 13; d_call: NA; cdr3_nt: TGTGCCACCAAGGGGTCAGCTAACTATGGCTACACCTTC; cdr3_aa: CATKGSANYGYTF
clone_size: NA; v_call: TRBV28; j_call: TRBJ1-6; cdr3_length: 14; d_call: TRBD1; cdr3_nt: TGTGCCAGCATTCCGGGACAGGGCTCTAGACCCCTCCACTTT; cdr3_aa: CASIPGQGSRPLHF
clone_size: NA; v_call: TRBV21-1; j_call: TRBJ1-1; cdr3_length: 13; d_call: NA; cdr3_nt: TGTGCCAGCAGCAAACAGGGGGGCACTGAAGCTTTCTTT; cdr3_aa: CASSKQGGTEAFF
clone_size: NA; v_call: TRBV30; j_call: TRBJ1-6; cdr3_length: 15; d_call: TRBD1; cdr3_nt: TGTGCCTGGAGTCAAATAACAGGGGGGGGTTCACCCCTCCACTTT; cdr3_aa: CAWSQITGGGSPLHF
clone_size: NA; v_call: TRBV25-1; j_call: TRBJ1-1; cdr3_length: 13; d_call: TRBD1; cdr3_nt: TGTGCCAGCAGTGGACAGGGGGACACTGAAGCTTTCTTT; cdr3_aa: CASSGQGDTEAFF
clone_size: NA; v_call: TRBV5-4; j_call: TRBJ1-4; cdr3_length: 16; d_call: NA; cdr3_nt: TGTGCCAGCAGCTCCCCTTCCTTGGGGGGTAATGAAAAACTGTTTTTT; cdr3_aa: CASSSPSLGGNEKLFF
clone_size: NA; v_call: TRBV6-2/TRBV6-3; j_call: TRBJ1-1; cdr3_length: 15; d_call: NA; cdr3_nt: TGTGCCAGCTGTTCCCTGACAGATCCGAACACTGAAGCTTTCTTT; cdr3_aa: CASCSLTDPNTEAFF
clone_size: NA; v_call: TRBV5-1; j_call: TRBJ1-1; cdr3_length: 16; d_call: TRBD1; cdr3_nt: TGCGCCAGCAGCTGGGGACAGGGGGCGCAAGACACTGAAGCTTTCTTT; cdr3_aa: CASSWGQGAQDTEAFF
clone_size: NA; v_call: TRBV5-1; j_call: TRBJ1-1; cdr3_length: 14; d_call: NA; cdr3_nt: TGCGCCAGCAGCTTGAGGGGGTTTGACACTGAAGCTTTCTTT; cdr3_aa: CASSLRGFDTEAFF
clone_size: NA; v_call: TRBV20-1; j_call: TRBJ2-5; cdr3_length: 11; d_call: NA; cdr3_nt: TGCAGTGCTATCGTGCAAGAGACCCAGTACTTC; cdr3_aa: CSAIVQETQYF
clone_size: few; v_call: TRBV18; j_call: TRBJ1-5; cdr3_length: 18; d_call: NA; cdr3_nt: TGTGCCAGCTCACCACAGCGGGACACTTTTTATAGCAATCAGCCCCAGCATTTT; cdr3_aa: CASSPQRDTFYSNQPQHF
clone_size: few; v_call: TRBV28; j_call: TRBJ2-7; cdr3_length: 17; d_call: NA; cdr3_nt: TGTGCCAGCAGTTTACAGGGGCCCATTCCTTCTTACTACGAGCAGTACTTC; cdr3_aa: CASSLQGPIPSYYEQYF
clone_size: many; v_call: TRBV19; j_call: TRBJ2-1; cdr3_length: 15; d_call: TRBD2; cdr3_nt: TGTGCCAGTAGTTCAACTAGCGGGAGTTTCTCCGAGCAGTTCTTC; cdr3_aa: CASSSTSGSFSEQFF
clone_size: NA; v_call: TRBV11-3; j_call: TRBJ1-1; cdr3_length: 14; d_call: NA; cdr3_nt: TGTGCCAGCAGCCGTGGGGGGACCCCCACTGAAGCTTTCTTT; cdr3_aa: CASSRGGTPTEAFF
clone_size: NA; v_call: TRBV28; j_call: TRBJ1-2; cdr3_length: 12; d_call: NA; cdr3_nt: TGTGCCAGCAGAACGGGAGGGTATGGCTACACCTTC; cdr3_aa: CASRTGGYGYTF
clone_size: NA; v_call: TRBV6-4; j_call: TRBJ2-7; cdr3_length: 12; d_call: NA; cdr3_nt: TGTGCCAGCAGTGAAACAGGGTACGAGCAGTACTTC; cdr3_aa: CASSETGYEQYF
clone_size: NA; v_call: TRBV2; j_call: TRBJ1-3; cdr3_length: 18; d_call: NA; cdr3_nt: TGTGCCAGCAGTCGGACGTCAGGGGTCACGTCCTCTGGAAACACCATATATTTT; cdr3_aa: CASSRTSGVTSSGNTIYF
clone_size: NA; v_call: TRBV18; j_call: TRBJ2-3; cdr3_length: 18; d_call: NA; cdr3_nt: TGTGCCAGCTCACCTTGGCAGGGCCATGGTTCAAGCACAGATACGCAGTATTTT; cdr3_aa: CASSPWQGHGSSTDTQYF
clone_size: NA; v_call: TRBV5-1; j_call: TRBJ1-6; cdr3_length: 14; d_call: TRBD1; cdr3_nt: TGCGCCAGCAGCCAGGGACAGGGTAATCCACCCCTCCACTTT; cdr3_aa: CASSQGQGNPPLHF
clone_size: NA; v_call: TRBV29-1; j_call: TRBJ1-2; cdr3_length: 13; d_call: TRBD1; cdr3_nt: TGCAGCGTTGGGGCAGGGGGTGCCTATGGCTACACCTTC; cdr3_aa: CSVGAGGAYGYTF
clone_size: once; v_call: TRBV9; j_call: TRBJ1-4; cdr3_length: 16; d_call: NA; cdr3_nt: TGTGCCAGCAGCGCCGACTTTGATGCAACTAATGAAAAACTGTTTTTT; cdr3_aa: CASSADFDATNEKLFF
clone_size: once; v_call: TRBV5-1; j_call: TRBJ2-7; cdr3_length: 14; d_call: TRBD1; cdr3_nt: TGCGCCAGCAGCTCACTTACAGGGGGCTACGAGCAGTACTTC; cdr3_aa: CASSSLTGGYEQYF
clone_size: NA; v_call: TRBV10-3; j_call: TRBJ2-6; cdr3_length: 20; d_call: TRBD2; cdr3_nt: TGTGCCATCAGTGAGTCGGGACTAGCGGGGGGATTCTCTGGGGCCAACGTCCTGACTTTC; cdr3_aa: CAISESGLAGGFSGANVLTF
clone_size: NA; v_call: TRBV3-1/TRBV3-2; j_call: TRBJ2-5; cdr3_length: 15; d_call: TRBD2; cdr3_nt: TGTGCCAGCAGCCCCAGCGGGGGCCTCCAAGAGACCCAGTACTTC; cdr3_aa: CASSPSGGLQETQYF
clone_size: NA; v_call: TRBV6-5; j_call: TRBJ1-6; cdr3_length: 14; d_call: TRBD1; cdr3_nt: TGTGCCAGCAGGGGGACAGGCGGTAATTCACCCCTCCACTTT; cdr3_aa: CASRGTGGNSPLHF
clone_size: NA; v_call: TRBV6-5; j_call: TRBJ1-5; cdr3_length: 15; d_call: NA; cdr3_nt: TGTGCCAGCAGCTGGCAGATTAATAGCAATCAGCCCCAGCATTTT; cdr3_aa: CASSWQINSNQPQHF
clone_size: NA; v_call: TRBV19; j_call: TRBJ1-1; cdr3_length: 15; d_call: TRBD1; cdr3_nt: TGTGCCAGTAGTATGGTGCCAGGGGGACTCACTGAAGCTTTCTTT; cdr3_aa: CASSMVPGGLTEAFF
clone_size: NA; v_call: TRBV5-8; j_call: TRBJ1-1; cdr3_length: 14; d_call: NA; cdr3_nt: TGTGCCACTAAACGCGGGGAAGTGAACACTGAAGCTTTCTTT; cdr3_aa: CATKRGEVNTEAFF
clone_size: NA; v_call: TRBV6-5; j_call: TRBJ1-4; cdr3_length: 13; d_call: NA; cdr3_nt: TGTGCCAGCAGTCGGAGCCAAAATGAAAAACTGTTTTTT; cdr3_aa: CASSRSQNEKLFF
clone_size: few; v_call: TRBV6-5; j_call: TRBJ2-3; cdr3_length: 15; d_call: NA; cdr3_nt: TGTGCCAGCAGGCGGGGCCCTTCGAGCACAGATACGCAGTATTTT; cdr3_aa: CASRRGPSSTDTQYF